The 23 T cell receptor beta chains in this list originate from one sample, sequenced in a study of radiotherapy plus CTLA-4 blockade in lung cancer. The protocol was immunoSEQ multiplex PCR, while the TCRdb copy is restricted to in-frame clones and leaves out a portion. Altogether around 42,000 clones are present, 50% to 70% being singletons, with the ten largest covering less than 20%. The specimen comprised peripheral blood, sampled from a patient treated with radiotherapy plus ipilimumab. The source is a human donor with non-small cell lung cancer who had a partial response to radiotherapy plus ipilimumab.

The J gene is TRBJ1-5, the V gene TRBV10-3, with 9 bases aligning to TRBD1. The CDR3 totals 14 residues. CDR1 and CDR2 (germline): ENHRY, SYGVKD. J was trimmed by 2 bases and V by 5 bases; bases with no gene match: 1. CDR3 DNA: TGTGCCATCAGTAGACAGGGGGGCAATCAGCCCCAGCATTTT. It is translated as CAISRQGGNQPQHF.

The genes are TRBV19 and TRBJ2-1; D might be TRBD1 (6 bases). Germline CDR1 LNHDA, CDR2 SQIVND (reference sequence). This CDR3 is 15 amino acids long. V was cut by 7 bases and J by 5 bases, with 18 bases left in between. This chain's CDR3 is CASTISDSRNNEQFF. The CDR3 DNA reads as TGTGCCAGTACCATTTCGGACAGTAGAAACAATGAGCAGTTCTTC.

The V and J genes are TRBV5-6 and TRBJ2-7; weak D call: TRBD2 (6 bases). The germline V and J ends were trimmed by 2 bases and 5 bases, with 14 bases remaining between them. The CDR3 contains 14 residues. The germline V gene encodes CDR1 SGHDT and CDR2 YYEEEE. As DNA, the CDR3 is TGTGCCAGCAGCTTTGGTCTAGCGCTGGACGAGCAGTACTTC. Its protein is CASSFGLALDEQYF.

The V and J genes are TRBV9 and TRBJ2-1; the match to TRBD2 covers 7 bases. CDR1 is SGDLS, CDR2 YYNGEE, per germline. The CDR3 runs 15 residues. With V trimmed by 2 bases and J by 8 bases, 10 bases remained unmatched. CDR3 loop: CASSVLGGGSYEQFF. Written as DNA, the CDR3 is TGTGCCAGCAGCGTTTTGGGGGGAGGGAGCTATGAGCAGTTCTTC.

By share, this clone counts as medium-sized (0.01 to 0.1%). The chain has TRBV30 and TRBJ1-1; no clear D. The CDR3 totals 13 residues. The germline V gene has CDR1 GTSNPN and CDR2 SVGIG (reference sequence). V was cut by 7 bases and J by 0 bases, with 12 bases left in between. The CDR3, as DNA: TGTGCCTACCAACGGGTCTTGAACACTGAAGCTTTCTTT. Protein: CAYQRVLNTEAFF.

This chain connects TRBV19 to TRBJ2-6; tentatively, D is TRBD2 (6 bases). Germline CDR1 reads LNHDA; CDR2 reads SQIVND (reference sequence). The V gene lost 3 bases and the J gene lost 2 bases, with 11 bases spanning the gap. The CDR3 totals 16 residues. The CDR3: CASSMAEGAGANVLTF. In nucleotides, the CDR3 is TGTGCCAGTAGTATGGCGGAGGGTGCTGGGGCCAACGTCCTGACTTTC.

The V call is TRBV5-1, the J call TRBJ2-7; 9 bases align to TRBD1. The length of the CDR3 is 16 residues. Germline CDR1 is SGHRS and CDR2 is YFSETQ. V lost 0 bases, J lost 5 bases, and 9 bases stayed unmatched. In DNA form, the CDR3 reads TGCGCCAGCAGCTTGGACGGGACAGGGCGGAGCGACGAGCAGTACTTC. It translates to CASSLDGTGRSDEQYF.

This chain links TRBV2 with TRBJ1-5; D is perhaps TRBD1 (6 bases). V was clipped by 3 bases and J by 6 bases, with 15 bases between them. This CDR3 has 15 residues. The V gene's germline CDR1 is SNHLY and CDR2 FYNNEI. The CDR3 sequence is CASSDRGANSQPQHF. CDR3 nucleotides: TGTGCCAGCAGTGACAGGGGTGCCAACAGTCAGCCCCAGCATTTT.

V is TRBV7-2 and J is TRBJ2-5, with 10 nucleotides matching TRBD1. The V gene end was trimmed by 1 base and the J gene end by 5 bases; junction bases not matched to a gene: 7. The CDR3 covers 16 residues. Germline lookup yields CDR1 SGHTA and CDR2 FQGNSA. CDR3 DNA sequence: TGTGCCAGCAGCTTAGGGGAGACAGGGGGCATGGAGACCCAGTACTTC. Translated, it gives CASSLGETGGMETQYF.

In DNA form, the CDR3 reads TGTGCCAGCAGTGAAAGGCGGGCCGGGCCTACTACGGCGGATGAGCAGTTCTTC. Translated, it gives CASSERRAGPTTADEQFF. The chain uses TRBV2 and TRBJ2-1; D is perhaps TRBD2 (5 bases). Trimming left V 2 bases short and J 8 bases short, with 25 bases between. CDR1 is SNHLY, CDR2 FYNNEI, per germline. This CDR3 contains 18 residues.

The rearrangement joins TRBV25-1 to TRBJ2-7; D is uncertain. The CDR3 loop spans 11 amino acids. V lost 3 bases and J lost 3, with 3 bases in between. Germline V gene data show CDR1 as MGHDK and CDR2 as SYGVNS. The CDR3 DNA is TGTGCCAGCAGTGACCTCTACGAGCAGTACTTC. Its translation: CASSDLYEQYF.

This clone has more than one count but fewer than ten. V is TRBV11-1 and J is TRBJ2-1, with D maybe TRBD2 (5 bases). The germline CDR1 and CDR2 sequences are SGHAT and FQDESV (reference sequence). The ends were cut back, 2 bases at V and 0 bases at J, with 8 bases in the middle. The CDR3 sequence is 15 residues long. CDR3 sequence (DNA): TGTGCCAGCAGCTTACGAGGGAGCTCCTACAATGAGCAGTTCTTC. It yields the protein CASSLRGSSYNEQFF.

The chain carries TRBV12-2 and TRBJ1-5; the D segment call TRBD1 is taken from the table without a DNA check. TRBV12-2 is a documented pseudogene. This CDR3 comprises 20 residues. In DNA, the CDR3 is TGTGCAAGTCGCGACGCTCACGCAGTTAGGCAGGGGGACCCTAATCAGCCCCAGCATTTT. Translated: CASRDAHAVRQGDPNQPQHF.

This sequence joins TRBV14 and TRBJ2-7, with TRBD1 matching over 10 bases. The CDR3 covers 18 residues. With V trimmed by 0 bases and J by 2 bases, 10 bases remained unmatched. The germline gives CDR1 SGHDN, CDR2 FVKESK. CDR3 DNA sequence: TGTGCCAGCAGCCAAGATCCGGGGAGGGGACAGGGGACCTACGAGCAGTACTTC. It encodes CASSQDPGRGQGTYEQYF.

CDR3 nucleotide sequence: TGTGCCACCAGCAGAAGGGGGACCTACGAGCAGTACTTC. Protein sequence: CATSRRGTYEQYF. The chain uses TRBV15 and TRBJ2-7; perhaps TRBD1 as D (6 bases). CDR3 length: 13 residues. Germline V gene sequence: CDR1 LNHNV, CDR2 YYDKDF (reference sequence). Trimming pared 2 bases from V and 2 bases from J, leaving 7 bases between.

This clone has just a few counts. In DNA, the CDR3 is TGTGCCAGCAGTCCTCCCGGGACAGGGGGTAGAGCTTTCTTT. Its translation: CASSPPGTGGRAFF. The chain carries TRBV27 and TRBJ1-1, with 11 bases that match TRBD1. The germline gives CDR1 MNHEY, CDR2 SMNVEV (reference sequence). This CDR3 is built from 14 residues. V shed 5 bases, J shed 10 bases, and the junction held 9 bases outside the gene matches.

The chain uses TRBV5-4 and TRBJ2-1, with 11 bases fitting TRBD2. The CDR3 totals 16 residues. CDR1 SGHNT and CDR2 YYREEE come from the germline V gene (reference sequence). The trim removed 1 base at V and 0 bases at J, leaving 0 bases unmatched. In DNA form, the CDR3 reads TGTGCCAGCAGCTTGACTAGCGGGAGCTCCTACAATGAGCAGTTCTTC. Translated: CASSLTSGSSYNEQFF.

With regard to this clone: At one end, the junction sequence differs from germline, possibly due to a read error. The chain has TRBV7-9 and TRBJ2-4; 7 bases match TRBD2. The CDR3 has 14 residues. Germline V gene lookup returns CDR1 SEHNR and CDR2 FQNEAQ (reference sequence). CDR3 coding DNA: TGTGCCAGCAGCTTCGCGGGAGCCCAAAACATTCAGTACTTC. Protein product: CASSFAGAQNIQYF. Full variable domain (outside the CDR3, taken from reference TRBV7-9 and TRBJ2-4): DTGVSQNPRHKITKRGQNVTFRCDPISEHNRLYWYRQTLGQGPEFLTYFQNEAQLEKSRLLSDRFSAERPKGSFSTLEIQRTEQGDSAMYLCASSFAGAQNIQYFGAGTRLSVL.

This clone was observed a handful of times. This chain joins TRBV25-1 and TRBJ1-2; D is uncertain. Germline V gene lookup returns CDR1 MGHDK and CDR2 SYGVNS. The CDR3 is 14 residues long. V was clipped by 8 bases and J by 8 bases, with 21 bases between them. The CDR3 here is CASSREGKSYGYTF. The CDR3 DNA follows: TGTGCCAGCTCCCGGGAGGGCAAGTCCTACGGCTACACCTTC.

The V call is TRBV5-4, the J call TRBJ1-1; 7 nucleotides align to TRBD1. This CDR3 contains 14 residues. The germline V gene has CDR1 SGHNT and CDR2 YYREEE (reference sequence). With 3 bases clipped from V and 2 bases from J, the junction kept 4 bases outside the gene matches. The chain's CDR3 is CASSSRGRNTEAFF. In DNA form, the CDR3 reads TGTGCCAGCAGCTCTAGGGGGCGCAACACTGAAGCTTTCTTT.

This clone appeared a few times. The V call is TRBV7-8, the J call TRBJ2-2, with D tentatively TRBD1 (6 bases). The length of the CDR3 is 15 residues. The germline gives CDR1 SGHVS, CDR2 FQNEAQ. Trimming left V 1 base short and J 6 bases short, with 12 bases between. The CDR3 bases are TGTGCCAGCAGCTTAGTAACAGGGTCATCCGGGGAGCTGTTTTTT. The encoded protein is CASSLVTGSSGELFF.

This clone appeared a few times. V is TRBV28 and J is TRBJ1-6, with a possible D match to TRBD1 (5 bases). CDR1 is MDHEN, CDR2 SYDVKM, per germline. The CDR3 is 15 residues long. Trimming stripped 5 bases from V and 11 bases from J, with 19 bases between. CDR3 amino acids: CASSPLGGRSAPLHF. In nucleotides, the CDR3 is TGTGCCAGCAGTCCTCTCGGGGGGAGGAGTGCACCCCTCCACTTT.

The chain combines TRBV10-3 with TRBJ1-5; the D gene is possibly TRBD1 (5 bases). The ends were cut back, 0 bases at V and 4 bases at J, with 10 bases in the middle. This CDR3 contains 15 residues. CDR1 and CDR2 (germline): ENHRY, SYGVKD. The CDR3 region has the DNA TGTGCCATCAGTGAGTCGTGGGGGGGTAATCAGCCCCAGCATTTT. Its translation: CAISESWGGNQPQHF.